A selection of T cell receptor beta chains follows, all from one sample in a study of T cell repertoires in cytomegalovirus infection. TCRdb ran MiXCR on the reads and lists one entry per CDR3 protein. The sample holds over 250,000 distinct CDR3 sequences; approximately 22% are singletons and the top ten take about 20%. What these receptors recognize is not known. Sequencing was performed on cultured PBMCs, taken from culture after CMV antigen stimulation. The receptors were gathered from a human donor in good health (CMV status not recorded). Some clones in this sample may be carry-over from other donors' samples. Each CDR3 is given with its conserved first and last residue. Fields, in order: D gene, V gene, J gene, clone size, CDR3 length, CDR3 DNA, CDR3 protein. D genes are given only for firm matches. Not all rows give a size; the values are once, few, many and, for expanded clones, a class.

-,TRBV11-3,TRBJ1-1,-,15,TGTGCCAGCAGCCTTCAACAGGGTTTACACACTGAAGCTTTCTTT,CASSLQQGLHTEAFF
-,TRBV20-1,TRBJ2-7,-,13,TGCAGTGCTAGCGAGCGCCACTCCTACGAGCAGTACTTC,CSASERHSYEQYF
-,TRBV25-1,TRBJ1-2,few,13,TGTGCCAGCAGTGATGGGGGGTACTATGGCTACACCTTC,CASSDGGYYGYTF
-,TRBV10-3,TRBJ1-3,-,15,TGTGCCACAAATCAGGGCCCGCTCTCTGGAAACACCATATATTTT,CATNQGPLSGNTIYF
-,TRBV7-2,TRBJ2-3,many,15,TGTGCCAGCAGCTTATTTGGGGGGCTTAGAGATACGCAGTATTTT,CASSLFGGLRDTQYF
-,TRBV5-5,TRBJ1-4,-,13,TGTGCCAGCAGCTTGGGTGTAAATGAAAAACTGTTTTTT,CASSLGVNEKLFF
-,TRBV10-2,TRBJ1-2,few,14,TGCGCCAGCAGTGATCGGCCTAATAACTATGGCTACACCTTC,CASSDRPNNYGYTF
-,TRBV20-1,TRBJ2-1,-,13,TGCAGTGCAACCGGGACTCCCCACAATGAGCAGTTCTTC,CSATGTPHNEQFF
-,TRBV7-9,TRBJ1-1,-,14,TGTGCCAGCAGCTTAGGACATATCAACACTGAAGCTTTCTTT,CASSLGHINTEAFF
TRBD2,TRBV20-1,TRBJ2-5,-,14,TGCAGTGCTCTCCCGGGACTAGCGTCAGAGACCCAGTACTTC,CSALPGLASETQYF
TRBD2,TRBV10-3,TRBJ2-3,-,17,TGTGCCATCAGTGAATATTCCGGACTAGCGGGGCGAGATACGCAGTATTTT,CAISEYSGLAGRDTQYF
-,TRBV7-2,TRBJ2-6,many,16,TGTGCCAGCAGCGACCTCAGACAGGCTGGGGCCAACGTCCTGACTTTC,CASSDLRQAGANVLTF
-,TRBV6-6,TRBJ1-1,many,16,TGTGCCAGCAGTTACTCGCCCACCGGACAGAACACTGAAGCTTTCTTT,CASSYSPTGQNTEAFF
TRBD2,TRBV7-2,TRBJ2-1,many,16,TGTGCCAGCAGCTATGACGTGGGACTAGCGGGAGGTGAGCAGTTCTTC,CASSYDVGLAGGEQFF
-,TRBV7-2,TRBJ2-5,many,15,TGTGCCAGCAGCTTAGCGCGGGCAGCTCAAGAGACCCAGTACTTC,CASSLARAAQETQYF
-,TRBV4-3,TRBJ1-2,-,16,TGCGCCAGCAGCCATTCCTACCCGACAGCTAACTATGGCTACACCTTC,CASSHSYPTANYGYTF
-,TRBV25-1,TRBJ2-5,many,14,TGTGCCAGCGGGGAGTGGAGGACAGCCGAGACCCAGTACTTC,CASGEWRTAETQYF
TRBD1,TRBV14,TRBJ1-1,-,15,TGTGCCAGCAGCTTGTGGACAGGGGGCCTCACTGAAGCTTTCTTT,CASSLWTGGLTEAFF
TRBD2,TRBV12-3/TRBV12-4,TRBJ2-5,few,15,TGTGCCAGCAGTTTAAATTTGCGGGGGCAAGAGACCCAGTACTTC,CASSLNLRGQETQYF
TRBD1,TRBV6-2/TRBV6-3,TRBJ2-5,-,19,TGTGCCAGCAGTTACCCGCGACAGGGGGCGTTTGCCCCGAAAGAGACCCAGTACTTC,CASSYPRQGAFAPKETQYF
TRBD2,TRBV7-7,TRBJ2-5,many,18,TGTGCTAGCAGCTTAGCGCGACGACTAGCGGGAGACCAAGAGACCCAGTACTTC,CASSLARRLAGDQETQYF
-,TRBV4-3,TRBJ2-1,-,13,TGCGCCAGCAGCCAAGCTTCTGCGGGGAAGCAGTTCTTC,CASSQASAGKQFF
TRBD2,TRBV12-5,TRBJ2-1,-,16,TGTGCTAGTGGTTTGTTTCTAGCGGGAGGGTTGAATGAGCAGTTCTTC,CASGLFLAGGLNEQFF
TRBD2,TRBV7-2,TRBJ2-2,many,17,TGTGCCAGCAGCCCCGCGGGCGGACTAGCCCTTCCCGGGGAGCTGTTTTTT,CASSPAGGLALPGELFF
-,TRBV4-1,TRBJ2-7,many,14,TGCGCCAGCCCATACGGGACGACATGCTACGAGCAGTACTTC,CASPYGTTCYEQYF
TRBD2,TRBV14,TRBJ2-1,-,15,TGTGCCAGCAGCCAGATGCATTGGGGGACTAGTGAGCAGTTCTTC,CASSQMHWGTSEQFF
-,TRBV20-1,TRBJ2-1,few,12,TGCAGTGCCTCCGGGGCGGCAAATGAGCAGTTCTTC,CSASGAANEQFF
-,TRBV10-3,TRBJ2-6,many,19,TGTGCCATCAGGGACCCGGGACATAAGGGCGCCACTGGGGCCAACGTCCTGACTTTC,CAIRDPGHKGATGANVLTF
-,TRBV7-3,TRBJ2-2,many,12,TGTGCCAGCAGCTTAGCTTCGGGGGAGCTGTTTTTT,CASSLASGELFF
TRBD2,TRBV2,TRBJ2-3,-,15,TGTGCCAGCAGTCACCTAGCGGGAGGGCCTCCAGACAAGTATTTT,CASSHLAGGPPDKYF
-,TRBV6-8,TRBJ2-5,few,13,TGTGCCAGCAGCCCTAGACCACCATGGACCCAGTACTTC,CASSPRPPWTQYF
TRBD1,TRBV18,TRBJ2-5,many,13,TGTGCCAGCTCAGTCGACAGGGCCGAGACCCAGTACTTC,CASSVDRAETQYF
-,TRBV28,TRBJ1-5,many,16,TGTGCCAGCAGTCGCCTCGGGACGGGGAGTAGCCAGCCCCAGCATTTT,CASSRLGTGSSQPQHF
-,TRBV7-9,TRBJ2-7,few,14,TGTGCCAGCAGCTCTACACACTCCCCCTACGAGCAGTACTTC,CASSSTHSPYEQYF
TRBD1,TRBV7-2,TRBJ2-7,many,17,TGTGCCAGCAGCTTTCCCCGGGGTGACAGGGGTTACTACGAGCAGTACTTC,CASSFPRGDRGYYEQYF
-,TRBV7-2,TRBJ2-1,many,15,TGTGCCAGCAGCTTAAAGGAGAGCTCCTACAATGAGCAGTTCTTC,CASSLKESSYNEQFF
TRBD1,TRBV27,TRBJ1-1,-,14,TGTGCCAGCAGTTTTAAGGGGGCGAACACTGAAGCTTTCTTT,CASSFKGANTEAFF
-,TRBV7-3,TRBJ2-5,many,15,TGTGCCAGCAGCTCCCGTGGTACAGGGCAAGAGACCCAGTACTTC,CASSSRGTGQETQYF
-,TRBV5-5,TRBJ1-1,few,14,TGTGCCAGCAGCCCTACTTACAGGACTGATGAAGCTTTCTTT,CASSPTYRTDEAFF
TRBD1,TRBV11-2,TRBJ1-1,-,14,TGTGCCAGCAGTTCGACAGGGGCGTACACTGAAGCTTTCTTT,CASSSTGAYTEAFF
TRBD2,TRBV19,TRBJ2-1,-,22,TGTGCCAGTAGTATGCGGGCAGGAGGAGGGCCGGGACTAGCGGGAATTTACAATGAGCAGTTCTTC,CASSMRAGGGPGLAGIYNEQFF
-,TRBV9,TRBJ1-3,-,16,TGTGCCAGCAGCGTACAGGTCACGCTCTCTGGAAACACCATATATTTT,CASSVQVTLSGNTIYF
-,TRBV7-9,TRBJ2-7,few,13,TGTGCCAGCAGCCAACCGTGGGGGCGCGAGCAGTACTTC,CASSQPWGREQYF
-,TRBV20-1,TRBJ1-3,-,13,TGCAGTGCTAGAGATACCTCTGGAAACACCATATATTTT,CSARDTSGNTIYF
TRBD1,TRBV12-5,TRBJ1-1,few,16,TGTGCTAGTGGTAGAAACAGGGGGCGTAGGAACACTGAAGCTTTCTTT,CASGRNRGRRNTEAFF
TRBD1,TRBV7-2,TRBJ2-5,many,14,TGTGCCAGCAGCTCGCGGACAGGAAAAGAGACCCAGTACTTC,CASSSRTGKETQYF
TRBD2,TRBV6-2/TRBV6-3,TRBJ2-1,-,15,TGTGCCAGCAGCGCCGGACTAGCGGGCGACGATGAGCAGTTCTTC,CASSAGLAGDDEQFF
-,TRBV15,TRBJ1-2,few,13,TGTGCCACCAGCAGAGACAGGGTCATGGACTACACCTTC,CATSRDRVMDYTF
TRBD2,TRBV6-1,TRBJ2-5,-,15,TGTGCCAGCAAGGAGAGAAGGCTAGCGGGAGAGGCCGAGTACTTC,CASKERRLAGEAEYF
-,TRBV7-9,TRBJ2-3,-,13,TGTGCCAGCAGCGGAGGAGAGACAGATACGCAGTATTTT,CASSGGETDTQYF
-,TRBV7-2,TRBJ1-3,many,11,TGTGCCAGCAGCCCACGTAGTACCATATATTTT,CASSPRSTIYF
-,TRBV7-2,TRBJ2-5,many,13,TGTGCCAGCAGCTCCCCGGGCGGGGAGACCCAGTACTTC,CASSSPGGETQYF
TRBD1,TRBV15,TRBJ2-3,-,18,TGTGCCACCAGCAGAGTAAGAAGGAGACAGGGGGAGGCAGATACGCAGTATTTT,CATSRVRRRQGEADTQYF
-,TRBV6-1,TRBJ1-5,many,14,TGTGCCAGCAGTCTGGACACCAGCAATCAGCCCCAGCATTTT,CASSLDTSNQPQHF
-,TRBV28,TRBJ1-4,-,15,TGTGCCAGCAGTGGGGCGGATTCGCATAATGAAAAACTGTTTTTT,CASSGADSHNEKLFF
-,TRBV30,TRBJ2-3,few,11,TGTGCCTGGACAGCCATGGATACGCAGTATTTT,CAWTAMDTQYF
TRBD2,TRBV28,TRBJ2-7,-,15,TGTGCCAGCAGTACCCTAGCGGATACTTCCTACGAGCAGTACTTC,CASSTLADTSYEQYF
-,TRBV7-9,TRBJ2-6,few,19,TGTGCCAGCAGCCGCGCCGTGGACTTACGGCTCCCTGGGGCCAACGTCCTGACTTTC,CASSRAVDLRLPGANVLTF
-,TRBV19,TRBJ1-5,-,15,TGTGCCAGTAGTCCCATCACGACAGGCAATCAGCCCCAGCATTTT,CASSPITTGNQPQHF